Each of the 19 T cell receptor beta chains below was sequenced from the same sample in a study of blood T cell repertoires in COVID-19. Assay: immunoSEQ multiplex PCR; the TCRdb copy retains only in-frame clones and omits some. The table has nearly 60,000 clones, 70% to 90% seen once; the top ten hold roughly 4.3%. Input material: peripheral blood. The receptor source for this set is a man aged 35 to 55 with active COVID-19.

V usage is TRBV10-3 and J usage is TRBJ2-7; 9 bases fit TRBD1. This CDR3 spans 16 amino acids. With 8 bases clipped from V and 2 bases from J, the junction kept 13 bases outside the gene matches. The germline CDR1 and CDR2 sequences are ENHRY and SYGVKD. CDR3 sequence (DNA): TGTGCCATCGGTCAGGGGGGACAGGGAAGGACCTACGAGCAGTACTTC. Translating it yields CAIGQGGQGRTYEQYF.

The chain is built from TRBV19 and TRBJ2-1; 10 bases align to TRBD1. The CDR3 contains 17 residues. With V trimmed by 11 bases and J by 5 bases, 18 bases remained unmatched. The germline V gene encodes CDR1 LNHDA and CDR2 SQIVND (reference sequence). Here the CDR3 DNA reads TGTGCCGGGGGACAGGGGCCACTAGGGGGGTCCGACAATGAGCAGTTCTTC. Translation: CAGGQGPLGGSDNEQFF.

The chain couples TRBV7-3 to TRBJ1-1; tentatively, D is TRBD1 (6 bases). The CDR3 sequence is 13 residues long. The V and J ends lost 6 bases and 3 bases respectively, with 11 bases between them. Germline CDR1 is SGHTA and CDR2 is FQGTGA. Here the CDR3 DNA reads TGTGCCAGCAGGCTAACAGGGTACACTGAAGCTTTCTTT. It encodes CASRLTGYTEAFF.

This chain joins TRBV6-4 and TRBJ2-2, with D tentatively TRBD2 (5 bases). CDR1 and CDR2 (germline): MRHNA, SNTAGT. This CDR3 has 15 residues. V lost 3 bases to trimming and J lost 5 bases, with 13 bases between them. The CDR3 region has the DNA TGTGCCAGCAGTGATGGGCAGCCGGGGACCGGGGAGCTGTTTTTT. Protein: CASSDGQPGTGELFF.

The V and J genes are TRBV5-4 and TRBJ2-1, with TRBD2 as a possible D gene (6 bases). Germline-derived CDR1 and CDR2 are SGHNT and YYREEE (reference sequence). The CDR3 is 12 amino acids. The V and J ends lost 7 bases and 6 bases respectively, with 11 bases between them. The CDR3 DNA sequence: TGTGCCAGCCCCGTGGGGGGCAATGAGCAGTTCTTC. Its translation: CASPVGGNEQFF.

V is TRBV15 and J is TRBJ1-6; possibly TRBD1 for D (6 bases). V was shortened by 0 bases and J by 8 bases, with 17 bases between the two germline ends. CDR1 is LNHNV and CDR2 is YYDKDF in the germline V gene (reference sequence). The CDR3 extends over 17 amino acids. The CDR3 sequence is CATSRDSSLGAYSPLHF. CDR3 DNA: TGTGCCACCAGCAGAGATAGTAGCTTGGGGGCATATTCACCCCTCCACTTT.

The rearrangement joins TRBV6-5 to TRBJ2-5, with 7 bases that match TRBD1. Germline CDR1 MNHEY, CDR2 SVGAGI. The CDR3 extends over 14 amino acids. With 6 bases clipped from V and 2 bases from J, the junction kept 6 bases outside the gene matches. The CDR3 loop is CASRLDRVQETQYF. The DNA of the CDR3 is TGTGCCAGCAGACTCGACAGGGTTCAAGAGACCCAGTACTTC.

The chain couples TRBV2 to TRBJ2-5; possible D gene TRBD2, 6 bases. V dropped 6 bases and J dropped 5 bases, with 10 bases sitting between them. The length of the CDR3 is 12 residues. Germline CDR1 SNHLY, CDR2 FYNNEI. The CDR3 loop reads CASSWGRETQYF. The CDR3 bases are TGTGCCAGCAGCTGGGGGAGGGAGACCCAGTACTTC. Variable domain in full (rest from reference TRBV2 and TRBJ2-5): EPEVTQTPSHQVTQMGQEVILRCVPISNHLYFYWYRQILGQKVEFLVSFYNNEISEKSEIFDDQFSVERPDGSNFTLKIRSTKLEDSAMYFCASSWGRETQYFGPGTRLLVL.

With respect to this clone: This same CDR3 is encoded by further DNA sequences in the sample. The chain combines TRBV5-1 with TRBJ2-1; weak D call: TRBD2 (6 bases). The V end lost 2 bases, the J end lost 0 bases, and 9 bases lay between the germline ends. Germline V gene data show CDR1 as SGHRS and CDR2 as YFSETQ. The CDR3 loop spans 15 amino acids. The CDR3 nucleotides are TGCGCCAGCAGCTTTAGCGGAAGCTCCTACAATGAGCAGTTCTTC. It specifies CASSFSGSSYNEQFF. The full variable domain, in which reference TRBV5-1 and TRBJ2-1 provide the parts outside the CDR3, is KAGVTQTPRYLIKTRGQQVTLSCSPISGHRSVSWYQQTPGQGLQFLFEYFSETQRNKGNFPGRFSGRQFSNSRSEMNVSTLELGDSALYLCASSFSGSSYNEQFFGPGTRLTVL.

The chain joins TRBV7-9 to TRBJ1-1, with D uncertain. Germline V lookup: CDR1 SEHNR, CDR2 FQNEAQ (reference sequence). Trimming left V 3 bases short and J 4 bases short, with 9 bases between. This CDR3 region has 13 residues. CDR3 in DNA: TGTGCCAGCAGCTTTGCACCGAGCACTGAAGCTTTCTTT. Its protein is CASSFAPSTEAFF. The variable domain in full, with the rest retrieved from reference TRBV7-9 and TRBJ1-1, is DTGVSQNPRHKITKRGQNVTFRCDPISEHNRLYWYRQTLGQGPEFLTYFQNEAQLEKSRLLSDRFSAERPKGSFSTLEIQRTEQGDSAMYLCASSFAPSTEAFFGQGTRLTVV.

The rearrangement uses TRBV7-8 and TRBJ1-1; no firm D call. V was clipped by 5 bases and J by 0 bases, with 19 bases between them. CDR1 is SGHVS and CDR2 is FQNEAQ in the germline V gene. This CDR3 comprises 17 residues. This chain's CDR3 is CASSPLMGRTMNTEAFF. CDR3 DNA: TGTGCCAGCAGCCCGTTAATGGGCAGAACAATGAACACTGAAGCTTTCTTT.

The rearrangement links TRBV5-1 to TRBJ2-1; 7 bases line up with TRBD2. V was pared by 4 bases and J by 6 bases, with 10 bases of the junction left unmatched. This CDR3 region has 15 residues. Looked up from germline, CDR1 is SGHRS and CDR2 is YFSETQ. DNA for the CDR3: TGCGCCAGCAGCACCGGACTAGGAGCCAGCAATGAGCAGTTCTTC. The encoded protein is CASSTGLGASNEQFF. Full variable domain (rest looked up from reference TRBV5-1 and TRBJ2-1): KAGVTQTPRYLIKTRGQQVTLSCSPISGHRSVSWYQQTPGQGLQFLFEYFSETQRNKGNFPGRFSGRQFSNSRSEMNVSTLELGDSALYLCASSTGLGASNEQFFGPGTRLTVL.

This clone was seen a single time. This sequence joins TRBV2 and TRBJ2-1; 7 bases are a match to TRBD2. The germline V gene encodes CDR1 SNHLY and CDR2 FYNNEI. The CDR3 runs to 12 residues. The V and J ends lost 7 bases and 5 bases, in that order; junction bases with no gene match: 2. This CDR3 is CASTGLDNEQFF. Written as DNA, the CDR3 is TGTGCCAGCACAGGACTAGACAATGAGCAGTTCTTC.

CDR3 coding DNA: TGCGCCAGCAGCTTTAATCAGCAAGAGACCCAGTACTTC. It yields the protein CASSFNQQETQYF. This chain connects TRBV5-1 to TRBJ2-5; D is unresolved. The germline gives CDR1 SGHRS, CDR2 YFSETQ. The CDR3 runs to 13 residues. V lost 2 bases, J lost 2 bases, and 7 bases lay in between. Together with reference TRBV5-1 and TRBJ2-5, the CDR3 gives the full variable domain: KAGVTQTPRYLIKTRGQQVTLSCSPISGHRSVSWYQQTPGQGLQFLFEYFSETQRNKGNFPGRFSGRQFSNSRSEMNVSTLELGDSALYLCASSFNQQETQYFGPGTRLLVL.

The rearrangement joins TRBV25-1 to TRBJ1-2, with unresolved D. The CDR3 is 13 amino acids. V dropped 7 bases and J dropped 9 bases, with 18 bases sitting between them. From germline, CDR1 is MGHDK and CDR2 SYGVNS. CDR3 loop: CASTDGEAISYTF. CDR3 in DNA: TGTGCCAGCACCGACGGGGAAGCTATTAGCTACACCTTC.

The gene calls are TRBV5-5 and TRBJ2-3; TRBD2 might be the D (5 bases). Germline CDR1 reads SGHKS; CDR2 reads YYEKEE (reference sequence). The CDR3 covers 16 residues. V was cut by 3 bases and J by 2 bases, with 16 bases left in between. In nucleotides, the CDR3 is TGTGCCAGCAGCTCGAGTAGCGCCTGGGACACAGATACGCAGTATTTT. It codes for CASSSSSAWDTDTQYF.

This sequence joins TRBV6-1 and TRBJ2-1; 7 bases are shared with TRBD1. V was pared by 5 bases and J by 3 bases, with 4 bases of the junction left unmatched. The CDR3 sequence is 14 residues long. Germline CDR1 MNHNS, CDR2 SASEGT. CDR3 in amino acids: CASSNRDSYNEQFF. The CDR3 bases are TGTGCCAGCAGTAATCGGGACAGCTACAATGAGCAGTTCTTC.

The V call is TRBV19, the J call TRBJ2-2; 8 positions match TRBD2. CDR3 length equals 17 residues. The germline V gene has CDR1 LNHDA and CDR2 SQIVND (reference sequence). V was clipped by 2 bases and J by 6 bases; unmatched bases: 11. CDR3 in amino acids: CASSIIRAGADAGELFF. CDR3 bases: TGTGCCAGTAGTATAATCCGAGCGGGGGCAGATGCCGGGGAGCTGTTTTTT.

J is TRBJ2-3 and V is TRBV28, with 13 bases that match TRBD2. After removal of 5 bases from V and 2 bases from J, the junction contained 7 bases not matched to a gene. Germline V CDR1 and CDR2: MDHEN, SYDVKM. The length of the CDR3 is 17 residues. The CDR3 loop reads CASSPRGLAGDTDTQYF. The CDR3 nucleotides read TGTGCCAGCAGTCCCCGAGGACTAGCGGGAGACACAGATACGCAGTATTTT.